This T cell receptor beta chain was found in a study of T cells in Graves' hyperthyroidism and ophthalmopathy. Individuals with ophthalmopathy presented a Clinical Activity Score of at least 3, a NOSPECS grade of at least 4 and a duration under 3 months. Investigators excluded patients with uncontrolled infection, other autoimmune disease, pregnancy or lactation. Based on clinical symptoms, serum thyroxine and TRAb, thyroid ultrasound and orbital computed tomography, diagnoses were reached. PBMCs were collected from an approximately 9 ml volume of fresh peripheral blood. The V end was cut by 8 bases, the J end by 1 base, with 15 bases between. CDR1 is MNHNS, CDR2 SASEGT, per germline. CDR3 length equals 14 residues. Amplification yielded TCR beta CDR3 regions, with RNA transcripts as the source. The HTBI primer set was used in a first-round RT-PCR of the TCR CDR3. A single record per CDR3 protein comes from TCRdb applying MiXCR to the multiplex PCR reads. The table records 600,000 to 700,000 distinct CDR3 sequences, under 15% of them present only once.

This receptor was identified in a woman between 40 and 55 years old with Graves' ophthalmopathy. The sample taken for sequencing was blood. V and J are TRBV6-1 and TRBJ2-7, with D perhaps TRBD1 (6 bases). The CDR3 nucleotides are TGTGCCAGCGGTACCCGGGACATATCCTACGAGCAGTACTTC. It codes for CASGTRDISYEQYF.